Below are 21 T cell receptor beta chains sequenced from a single sample in a study of blood T cell repertoires in COVID-19. Method: immunoSEQ multiplex PCR; TCRdb's copy keeps in-frame clones and lacks some. The sample shows some 400,000 clones, roughly four fifths of them seen only once. Sequencing was done on a sample of peripheral blood. These receptors were taken from a human donor with acute or convalescent COVID-19. The donor label of this sample is uncertain.

V is TRBV5-5 and J is TRBJ1-2, with TRBD1 as a possible D gene (5 bases). CDR1 is SGHKS, CDR2 YYEKEE, per germline (reference sequence). The CDR3 loop spans 12 amino acids. The germline V and J ends were trimmed by 6 bases and 4 bases, with 10 bases remaining between them. In nucleotides, the CDR3 is TGTGCCAGCATCTCGACAGTCTATGGCTACACCTTC. Its translation: CASISTVYGYTF.

The chain carries TRBV3-1 (or the pseudogene TRBV3-2) and TRBJ2-3; 12 nucleotides line up with TRBD2. Per germline, CDR1 LGHDT and CDR2 YNNKEL (reference sequence). Losses at the gene ends were 4 bases for V and 4 bases for J; bases not matched to a gene: 6. The CDR3 loop spans 16 amino acids. CDR3 coding DNA: TGTGCCAGCAGCCGGCAGACTAGCGGGAGCGCAGATACGCAGTATTTT. This sequence encodes CASSRQTSGSADTQYF.

Remarks on this clone: Other DNA sequences in this specimen translate into the identical CDR3. The CDR3 loop reads CASRRPGTSGNTIYF. Written as DNA, the CDR3 is TGTGCCAGCAGGCGCCCGGGGACTTCTGGAAACACCATATATTTT. The J gene is TRBJ1-3, the V gene TRBV28, with a possible D match to TRBD1 (5 bases). The V end was cut by 6 bases, the J end by 1 base, with 13 bases between. Germline CDR1 reads MDHEN; CDR2 reads SYDVKM. The CDR3 consists of 15 residues. Looking up the rest from reference TRBV28 and TRBJ1-3 gives the full variable domain: DVKVTQSSRYLVKRTGEKVFLECVQDMDHENMFWYRQDPGLGLRLIYFSYDVKMKEKGDIPEGYSVSREKKERFSLILESASTNQTSMYLCASRRPGTSGNTIYFGEGSWLTVV.

The chain uses TRBV4-2 and TRBJ1-1; maybe TRBD1 (5 bases). CDR1 and CDR2 from the germline V gene are LGHNA and YNFKEQ. The CDR3 is 15 amino acids. V was trimmed by 1 base and J by 2 bases, leaving 11 bases between them. CDR3 sequence: CASSQGDRSNTEAFF. Here the CDR3 DNA reads TGTGCCAGCAGCCAAGGTGACAGATCAAACACTGAAGCTTTCTTT.

The rearrangement uses TRBV6-5 and TRBJ1-1; a weak D match, TRBD1 (5 bases). V was clipped by 0 bases and J by 0 bases, with 11 bases between them. The CDR3 contains 16 residues. Germline CDR1 reads MNHEY; CDR2 reads SVGAGI. CDR3 sequence: CASSYSPGSLNTEAFF. The CDR3 coding sequence is TGTGCCAGCAGTTACTCCCCAGGGTCTCTGAACACTGAAGCTTTCTTT.

The chain uses TRBV28 and TRBJ1-1; no clear D gene. Germline assignment: CDR1 MDHEN and CDR2 SYDVKM. CDR3 length equals 11 residues. With 6 bases removed from V and 9 bases from J, the gap between germline ends came to 11 bases. The CDR3 region is CASRFRKQAFF. DNA of the CDR3: TGTGCCAGCAGATTCAGGAAGCAAGCTTTCTTT.

The gene calls are TRBV7-6 and TRBJ2-2; 12 nucleotides line up with TRBD2. Germline V gene data show CDR1 as SGHVS and CDR2 as FNYEAQ. The CDR3 extends over 17 amino acids. With 5 bases clipped from V and 0 bases from J, the junction kept 4 bases outside the gene matches. CDR3 in amino acids: CASSPWTSGANTGELFF. The CDR3 DNA follows: TGTGCCAGCAGCCCCTGGACTAGCGGGGCGAACACCGGGGAGCTGTTTTTT.

The sample holds many counts of this clone. This chain uses TRBV19 with TRBJ1-5, with TRBD1 identical over 7 bases. Germline V gene sequence: CDR1 LNHDA, CDR2 SQIVND (reference sequence). CDR3 size: 15 residues. V lost 4 bases and J lost 7; bases outside the gene matches: 10. In DNA form, the CDR3 reads TGTGCCAGTAGTACCCAATCAGGGGGTCGGCAGCCCCAGCATTTT. Translating it yields CASSTQSGGRQPQHF.

This chain connects TRBV5-1 to TRBJ1-2, with 8 bases lining up with TRBD1. This CDR3 region has 13 residues. The germline V gene encodes CDR1 SGHRS and CDR2 YFSETQ. J was trimmed by 7 bases and V by 4 bases; bases with no gene match: 6. The CDR3: CASSPDRVGGYTF. The CDR3 DNA is TGCGCCAGCAGCCCGGACAGGGTGGGTGGCTACACCTTC. The whole variable domain, remainder taken from reference TRBV5-1 and TRBJ1-2, is KAGVTQTPRYLIKTRGQQVTLSCSPISGHRSVSWYQQTPGQGLQFLFEYFSETQRNKGNFPGRFSGRQFSNSRSEMNVSTLELGDSALYLCASSPDRVGGYTFGSGTRLTVV.

V is TRBV6-5 and J is TRBJ2-7; TRBD2 matches 8 bases. The CDR3 contains 12 residues. V lost 8 bases and J lost 4; bases outside the gene matches: 4. Germline V CDR1 and CDR2: MNHEY, SVGAGI. The DNA for the CDR3 is TGTGCCAGCGGCGGGGGGCCTTACGAGCAGTACTTC. Residues: CASGGGPYEQYF.

In DNA, the CDR3 is TGCAGCGTTAGAGGAGGGCAGGATCTCCAGAACACTGAAGCTTTCTTT. It encodes CSVRGGQDLQNTEAFF. This rearrangement joins TRBV29-1 to TRBJ1-1; D is undetermined. With 5 bases removed from V and 1 base from J, the gap between germline ends came to 20 bases. Germline CDR1 SQVTM, CDR2 ANQGSEA. The CDR3 consists of 16 residues.

The rearrangement uses TRBV6-1 and TRBJ1-3; D call uncertain. The CDR3 runs 15 residues. The V gene's germline CDR1 is MNHNS and CDR2 SASEGT. V was shortened by 3 bases and J by 0 bases, with 9 bases between the two germline ends. The CDR3 is CASSEFPDSGNTIYF. The CDR3 DNA follows: TGTGCCAGCAGTGAGTTTCCAGACTCTGGAAACACCATATATTTT.

The chain uses TRBV24-1 and TRBJ2-7; weak D call: TRBD2 (6 bases). There are 17 residues in the CDR3. Germline values: CDR1 KGHDR, CDR2 SFDVKD. The ends were cut back, 4 bases at V and 3 bases at J, with 21 bases in the middle. For the CDR3, the DNA is TGTGCCACCAGTGACCCCCGACTAGTCCCACACTACTACGAGCAGTACTTC. This gives the protein CATSDPRLVPHYYEQYF.

The CDR3 here is CASRGQGYSPLHF. CDR3 nucleotides: TGTGCCAGTAGGGGACAGGGCTATTCACCCCTCCACTTT. The rearrangement links TRBV27 to TRBJ1-6; 9 positions agree with TRBD1. The CDR3 length is 13 residues. V shed 9 bases, J shed 8 bases, and the junction held 5 bases outside the gene matches. Looked up from germline, CDR1 is MNHEY and CDR2 is SMNVEV (reference sequence).

The table lists this clone with a count of one. CDR3 region: CASSLEWATYNEQFF. DNA for the CDR3: TGTGCCAGCAGCCTTGAGTGGGCTACCTACAATGAGCAGTTCTTC. The chain combines TRBV27 with TRBJ2-1; D is ambiguous. V was trimmed by 6 bases and J by 2 bases, leaving 14 bases between them. From germline, CDR1 is MNHEY and CDR2 SMNVEV (reference sequence). The CDR3 sequence is 15 residues long.

This chain joins TRBV5-1 and TRBJ2-4, with TRBD1 matching 10 bases. The CDR3 length is 17 residues. CDR1 and CDR2 (germline): SGHRS, YFSETQ. The J segment lost 6 bases and the V segment lost 2 bases, leaving 11 bases of the junction unmatched. DNA for the CDR3: TGCGCCAGCAGCTTTGGGACAGGGGATGGGAGGGGAAACATTCAGTACTTC. Translation: CASSFGTGDGRGNIQYF. Based on the CDR3 plus reference TRBV5-1 and TRBJ2-4, the full variable domain is KAGVTQTPRYLIKTRGQQVTLSCSPISGHRSVSWYQQTPGQGLQFLFEYFSETQRNKGNFPGRFSGRQFSNSRSEMNVSTLELGDSALYLCASSFGTGDGRGNIQYFGAGTRLSVL.

This clone was recorded a few times. The identical CDR3 is also encoded by other nucleotide sequences in the sample. V is TRBV13 and J is TRBJ2-1; D may be TRBD2 (7 bases). V was clipped by 7 bases and J by 3 bases, with 19 bases between them. The CDR3 has 16 amino acids. Germline lookup yields CDR1 PRHDT and CDR2 FYEKMQ (reference sequence). In DNA form, the CDR3 reads TGTGCCAGCAAGGGGGTGGGGCTAGCGGACTACAATGAGCAGTTCTTC. Residues: CASKGVGLADYNEQFF.

The V call is TRBV7-2, the J call TRBJ2-3, with D possibly TRBD2 on 6 matching bases. Germline assignment: CDR1 SGHTA and CDR2 FQGNSA. V shed 1 base and J shed 2 bases, with 10 bases lying between them. The CDR3 covers 15 residues. The CDR3 nucleotides are TGTGCCAGCAGCTTAGGGACTATCCTCACAGATACGCAGTATTTT. Residues: CASSLGTILTDTQYF.

In this sample, this clone turned up a few times. The chain carries TRBV7-6 and TRBJ2-2, with TRBD2 matching 10 bases. This CDR3 comprises 17 residues. The V gene's germline CDR1 is SGHVS and CDR2 FNYEAQ. J was trimmed by 5 bases and V by 1 base; bases with no gene match: 7. In DNA, the CDR3 is TGTGCCAGCAGCTTAGGAGGAAGCGGGAGGGGGACCGGGGAGCTGTTTTTT. Its translation is CASSLGGSGRGTGELFF.

CDR3 sequence: CASMGQLNTEAFF. CDR3 coding DNA: TGTGCCAGCATGGGACAGTTGAACACTGAAGCTTTCTTT. The chain carries TRBV12-3 or TRBV12-4 and TRBJ1-1; 7 bases agree with TRBD1. The CDR3 contains 13 residues. The V and J ends lost 7 bases and 0 bases, in that order; junction bases with no gene match: 2.

The chain employs TRBV19 and TRBJ1-1; D may be TRBD1 (6 bases). The CDR3 totals 15 residues. The V gene lost 6 bases and the J gene lost 0 bases, with 14 bases spanning the gap. The V gene's germline CDR1 is LNHDA and CDR2 SQIVND (reference sequence). CDR3: CASRQGTKVNTEAFF. The CDR3 DNA reads TGTGCCAGTAGACAGGGAACTAAGGTGAACACTGAAGCTTTCTTT. Using reference TRBV19 and TRBJ1-1 for the parts outside the CDR3, the full variable domain is DGGITQSPKYLFRKEGQNVTLSCEQNLNHDAMYWYRQDPGQGLRLIYYSQIVNDFQKGDIAEGYSVSREKKESFPLTVTSAQKNPTAFYLCASRQGTKVNTEAFFGQGTRLTVV.